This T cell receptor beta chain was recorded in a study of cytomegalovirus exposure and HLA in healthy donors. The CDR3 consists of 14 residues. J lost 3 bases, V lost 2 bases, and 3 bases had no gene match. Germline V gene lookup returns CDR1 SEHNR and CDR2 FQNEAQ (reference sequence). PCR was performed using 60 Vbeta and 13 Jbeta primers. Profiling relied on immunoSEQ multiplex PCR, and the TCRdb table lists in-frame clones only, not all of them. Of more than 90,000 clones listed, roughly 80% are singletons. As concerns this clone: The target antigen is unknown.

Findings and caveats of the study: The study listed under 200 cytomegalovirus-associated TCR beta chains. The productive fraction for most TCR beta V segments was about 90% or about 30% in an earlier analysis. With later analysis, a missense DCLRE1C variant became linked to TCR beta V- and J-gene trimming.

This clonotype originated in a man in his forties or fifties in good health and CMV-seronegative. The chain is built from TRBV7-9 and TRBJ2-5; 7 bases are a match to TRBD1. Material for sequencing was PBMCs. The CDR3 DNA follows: TGTGCCAGCAGCTTATATCAGGGGGAAGAGACCCAGTACTTC. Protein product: CASSLYQGEETQYF.